This TCR beta chain was retrieved from a study of CD8+CD57+ T cells in acquired aplastic anemia. By flow cytometry, patients selected for sequencing had shown an expansion of CD8+CD57+ cells. This clonotype was seen many times. Using genomic DNA as the template, TCR beta VDJ and CDR3 profiling was carried out. TCRdb re-called the reads through MiXCR, storing one row per CDR3 protein. The sample contains under 350,000 distinct CDR3 sequences, roughly 61% of which appear only once. The sequencing input was sorted CD4+, CD8+, or CD8+CD57+ T cells (not recorded which) from PBMCs. This receptor was taken from a human donor with aplastic anemia.

In DNA form, the CDR3 reads TGTGCCAGCAGCTTAGGGAATACGCAGTATTTT. It is translated as CASSLGNTQYF. V and J are TRBV7-3 and TRBJ2-3; the D is unclear. The germline gives CDR1 SGHTA, CDR2 FQGTGA. The CDR3 totals 11 residues. The V end lost 2 bases, the J end lost 7 bases, and 4 bases lay between the germline ends. Based on the CDR3 plus reference TRBV7-3 and TRBJ2-3, the full variable domain is GAGVSQTPSNKVTEKGKYVELRCDPISGHTALYWYRQSLGQGPEFLIYFQGTGAADDSGLPNDRFFAVRPEGSVSTLKIQRTERGDSAVYLCASSLGNTQYFGPGTRLTVL.